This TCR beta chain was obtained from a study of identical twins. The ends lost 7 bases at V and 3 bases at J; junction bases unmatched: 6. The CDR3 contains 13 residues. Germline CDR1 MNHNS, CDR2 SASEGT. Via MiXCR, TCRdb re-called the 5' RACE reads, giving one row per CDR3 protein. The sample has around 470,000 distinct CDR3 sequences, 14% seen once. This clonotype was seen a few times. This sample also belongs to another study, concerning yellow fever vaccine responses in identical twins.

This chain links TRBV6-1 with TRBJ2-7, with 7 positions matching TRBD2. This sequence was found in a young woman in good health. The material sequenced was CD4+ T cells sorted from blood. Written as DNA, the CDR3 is TGTGCCAGCACCCCCGCTAGCGGCTACGAGCAGTACTTC. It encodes CASTPASGYEQYF.